This T cell receptor beta chain was profiled in a study of blood T cell repertoires in COVID-19. The method was immunoSEQ multiplex PCR; TCRdb's version includes in-frame clones alone and lacks a portion of them. Among 100,000 to 150,000 clones, 92% were seen once, and the ten largest hold around 2.1%. The CDR3 is 14 residues long. Germline-derived CDR1 and CDR2 are MDHEN and SYDVKM. V lost 8 bases to trimming and J lost 8 bases; unmatched junction nucleotides: 6. The rearrangement joins TRBV28 to TRBJ2-1; 13 bases fit TRBD2. Sample: peripheral blood. The clonotype comes from a man aged 45-65 years with COVID-19, enrolled during active disease. The CDR3 sequence: CASAGLAGRDEQFF. The CDR3 DNA is TGTGCCAGCGCGGGACTAGCGGGGAGGGATGAGCAGTTCTTC. The full variable domain, completed using reference TRBV28 and TRBJ2-1, is DVKVTQSSRYLVKRTGEKVFLECVQDMDHENMFWYRQDPGLGLRLIYFSYDVKMKEKGDIPEGYSVSREKKERFSLILESASTNQTSMYLCASAGLAGRDEQFFGPGTRLTVL.